These 21 T cell receptor beta chains share one sample of origin, sequenced in a study of cytomegalovirus exposure and HLA in healthy donors (dated by TCRdb to about 2017). Libraries came from the immunoSEQ multiplex PCR assay. The multiplex PCR relied on a mix of 60 forward primers for TCR Vbeta segments and 13 reverse primers for TCR Jbeta segments. TCRdb holds this immuneACCESS table with in-frame rearrangements only. Some clones are missing; in checked studies, unresolved V genes explain under half, and the rest has no known cause. The sample table lists approximately 140,000 clones, about three quarters of them with a count of one. Of the sample, approximately 1.2% falls within the top ten clones. Sequencing was done on a sample of PBMCs. The origin of the receptors is a male donor in good health and CMV-seropositive.

Written as DNA, the CDR3 is TGTGCCATCAGTGAGCTCGGGGGTAGGTCACCCCTCCACTTT. Translated: CAISELGGRSPLHF. The gene calls are TRBV10-3 and TRBJ1-6, with D tentatively TRBD1 (5 bases). V lost 2 bases and J 10 bases, leaving 12 bases between the germline ends. This CDR3 is built from 14 residues. The germline V gene has CDR1 ENHRY and CDR2 SYGVKD.

The V call is TRBV5-1, the J call TRBJ1-2; D may be TRBD1 (5 bases). V shed 0 bases and J shed 4 bases, with 13 bases lying between them. Germline loops: CDR1 SGHRS, CDR2 YFSETQ. The CDR3 extends over 15 amino acids. The DNA for the CDR3 is TGCGCCAGCAGCTTGGACGGGGGGTTAGTCTATGGCTACACCTTC. Residues: CASSLDGGLVYGYTF.

This chain joins TRBV5-6 and TRBJ2-7; 8 bases line up with TRBD1. Unmatched junction bases numbered 7, after V lost 2 bases and J lost 0 bases. This CDR3 is 16 amino acids long. The germline V gene encodes CDR1 SGHDT and CDR2 YYEEEE. CDR3 bases: TGTGCCAGCAGCTTTTTGGGACAGGAACACTCCTACGAGCAGTACTTC. As protein: CASSFLGQEHSYEQYF.

The gene calls are TRBV11-1 and TRBJ2-7; TRBD2 aligns across 7 bases. CDR1 and CDR2 from the germline V gene are SGHAT and FQDESV (reference sequence). The CDR3 is made up of 13 amino acids. After removal of 5 bases from V and 7 bases from J, the junction contained 8 bases not matched to a gene. CDR3 nucleotides: TGTGCCAGCAGCCAGGGACTATTTCGAGAGCAGTACTTC. Translating it yields CASSQGLFREQYF.

The rearrangement links TRBV9 to TRBJ2-7, with TRBD1 matching 7 bases. Germline CDR1 reads SGDLS; CDR2 reads YYNGEE. The CDR3 length is 15 residues. V shed 0 bases and J 5 bases; nucleotides not matched to a gene: 8. CDR3 loop: CASSVEGASRDEQYF. CDR3 DNA: TGTGCCAGCAGCGTAGAGGGGGCGTCCCGGGACGAGCAGTACTTC. Full variable domain (outside the CDR3, taken from reference TRBV9 and TRBJ2-7): DSGVTQTPKHLITATGQRVTLRCSPRSGDLSVYWYQQSLDQGLQFLIQYYNGEERAKGNILERFSAQQFPDLHSELNLSSLELGDSALYFCASSVEGASRDEQYFGPGTRLTVT.

Here the CDR3 DNA reads TGTGCCAGCATCGACACAGGGGGCACTGAAGCTTTCTTT. The encoded protein is CASIDTGGTEAFF. V gene TRBV6-6 combines with J gene TRBJ1-1, with TRBD1 matching over 8 bases. J lost 4 bases, V lost 7 bases, and 5 bases had no gene match. The length of the CDR3 is 13 residues. Germline lookup yields CDR1 MNHNY and CDR2 SVGAGI (reference sequence).

This clone showed up just a few times. The chain is built from TRBV4-3 and TRBJ2-7; D remains ambiguous. Germline V lookup: CDR1 LGHNA, CDR2 YSLEER. CDR3 length equals 15 residues. Between the trimmed V and J ends, which lost 4 bases and 0 bases, there was a span of 13 bases. The CDR3 nucleotides read TGCGCCAGCAGCCTAGACACTACATCCTCCTACGAGCAGTACTTC. Translating it yields CASSLDTTSSYEQYF.

This clone occurred a few times. The chain couples TRBV9 to TRBJ2-7; 9 bases match TRBD2. Germline CDR1 and CDR2: SGDLS and YYNGEE. The CDR3 runs 15 residues. J was trimmed by 5 bases and V by 4 bases; bases with no gene match: 10. The CDR3 sequence is CASSPSGTSTDEQYF. For the CDR3, the DNA is TGTGCCAGCAGCCCTAGTGGGACTAGCACTGACGAGCAGTACTTC.

This chain links TRBV7-2 with TRBJ1-2; 7 bases match TRBD1. V lost 4 bases to trimming and J lost 4 bases; unmatched junction nucleotides: 9. CDR1 is SGHTA and CDR2 is FQGNSA in the germline V gene. This CDR3 contains 15 residues. The CDR3 reads CASSSSQGMGYGYTF. As DNA, the CDR3 is TGTGCCAGCAGCTCGTCACAGGGGATGGGCTATGGCTACACCTTC.

The chain uses TRBV6-5 and TRBJ1-1; D not resolved. Germline V gene data show CDR1 as MNHEY and CDR2 as SVGAGI. V was shortened by 4 bases and J by 1 base, with 10 bases between the two germline ends. This CDR3 region has 14 residues. The CDR3 protein is CASSCRGWNTEAFF. In nucleotides, the CDR3 is TGTGCCAGCAGTTGCCGAGGGTGGAACACTGAAGCTTTCTTT.

The gene calls are TRBV5-1 and TRBJ2-2; a weak D match, TRBD2 (5 bases). V dropped 5 bases and J dropped 0 bases, with 8 bases sitting between them. This CDR3 comprises 14 residues. Germline V gives CDR1 SGHRS, CDR2 YFSETQ. The CDR3 nucleotides are TGCGCCAGCAGGGGAGAAACGAACACCGGGGAGCTGTTTTTT. It codes for CASRGETNTGELFF.

V gene TRBV4-1 combines with J gene TRBJ1-4, with no clear D. Germline lookup yields CDR1 MGHRA and CDR2 YSYEKL. This CDR3 comprises 13 residues. V lost 3 bases, J lost 8 bases, and 10 bases lay in between. The CDR3 DNA follows: TGCGCCAGCAGCCAGGCGGTGTTGGAAAAACTGTTTTTT. This gives the protein CASSQAVLEKLFF.

The chain recombines TRBV15 with TRBJ2-6; perhaps TRBD1 as D (6 bases). The germline gives CDR1 LNHNV, CDR2 YYDKDF (reference sequence). V shed 1 base and J shed 1 base, with 14 bases lying between them. The CDR3 length is 18 residues. In DNA form, the CDR3 reads TGTGCCACCAGCAGAGTCAGGGGTTTCGGGTCTGGGGCCAACGTCCTGACTTTC. Translated, it gives CATSRVRGFGSGANVLTF.

The chain is built from TRBV6-5 and TRBJ1-5, with D possibly being TRBD1 (6 bases). Between the trimmed V and J ends, which lost 8 bases and 3 bases, there was a span of 11 bases. The CDR3 spans 13 residues. Germline V lookup: CDR1 MNHEY, CDR2 SVGAGI. In nucleotides, the CDR3 is TGTGCCAGCGCACAGGGAATCAATCAGCCCCAGCATTTT. This encodes CASAQGINQPQHF.

The J gene is TRBJ1-3, the V gene TRBV5-1, with TRBD1 matching over 8 bases. The V and J ends lost 3 bases and 4 bases, in that order; junction bases with no gene match: 6. Germline V gene data show CDR1 as SGHRS and CDR2 as YFSETQ. This CDR3 is built from 15 residues. CDR3 bases: TGCGCCAGCAGCTGGCAGGGGGCAATAGGAAACACCATATATTTT. It translates to CASSWQGAIGNTIYF.

This clone was detected once. The chain is built from TRBV6-5 and TRBJ2-1; tentatively, D is TRBD2 (7 bases). The CDR3 totals 14 residues. Deletions cut 0 bases from V and 10 bases from J, with 13 bases between. Germline V CDR1 and CDR2: MNHEY, SVGAGI. The CDR3 coding sequence is TGTGCCAGCAGTTACTCGGGGGGGCGGTGGGAGCAGTTCTTC. Encoded protein: CASSYSGGRWEQFF.

The rearrangement links TRBV28 to TRBJ2-1, with D possibly being TRBD2 (5 bases). This CDR3 has 15 residues. Germline CDR1 reads MDHEN; CDR2 reads SYDVKM. Trimming cost V 5 bases and J 7 bases, with 18 bases left between them. In DNA, the CDR3 is TGTGCCAGCAGTGACCCCGCTAGCTTCTCGAATGAGCAGTTCTTC. Its translation: CASSDPASFSNEQFF.

The CDR3 loop is CASRPDEGVLWERGYEQYF. As DNA, the CDR3 is TGTGCCAGCAGACCGGACGAAGGGGTTTTATGGGAGCGGGGCTACGAGCAGTACTTC. The chain combines TRBV2 with TRBJ2-7, with TRBD2 identical over 7 bases. CDR1 is SNHLY and CDR2 is FYNNEI in the germline V gene. The CDR3 contains 19 residues. V dropped 6 bases and J dropped 3; count of bases not matched to a gene: 23.

V is TRBV7-2 and J is TRBJ2-7; a weak D match, TRBD1 (6 bases). Germline V CDR1 and CDR2: SGHTA, FQGNSA. There are 17 residues in the CDR3. V lost 0 bases and J lost 0, with 15 bases in between. CDR3 bases: TGTGCCAGCAGCTTAGCGGGGGCGACAGTCCCCTCCTACGAGCAGTACTTC. Translating gives CASSLAGATVPSYEQYF.

The rearrangement joins TRBV27 to TRBJ2-2; possibly TRBD2 for D (5 bases). V dropped 3 bases and J dropped 6 bases, with 11 bases sitting between them. The CDR3 has 14 residues. CDR1 and CDR2 (germline): MNHEY, SMNVEV (reference sequence). The CDR3 spells CASSFPTSPGELFF. The CDR3 region has the DNA TGTGCCAGCAGTTTCCCCACTAGTCCCGGGGAGCTGTTTTTT.

The chain uses TRBV9 and TRBJ2-7; 11 bases line up with TRBD2. After removal of 4 bases from V and 2 bases from J, the junction contained 5 bases not matched to a gene. CDR3 length: 15 residues. Germline CDR1 and CDR2: SGDLS and YYNGEE. The CDR3 DNA reads as TGTGCCAGCAGCCCCCGACTAGCGGGGACCTACGAGCAGTACTTC. Translating it yields CASSPRLAGTYEQYF.